Following are 10 T cell receptor beta chains from one sample sequenced in a study of T-cell reconstitution after alpha-beta-depleted transplantation in children. Unique molecular identifiers featured in how the TCRbeta library was prepared. TCRdb reprocessed the PCR reads with MiXCR, giving one entry per CDR3 protein. The data hold 130,000 to 150,000 distinct CDR3 sequences, with around 8.8% observed a single time. The sequencing used PBMCs, mostly from graft donor cells, collected 180 days after TCRalphabeta/CD19-depleted stem cell transplant. These receptors were obtained from a female patient aged 2 to 10 who had a stem cell transplant for congenital amegakaryocytic thrombocytopenia, so the T cells may come from the graft donor.

This chain connects TRBV4-2 to TRBJ2-7; 12 bases align to TRBD2. The CDR3 covers 17 residues. CDR1 is LGHNA, CDR2 YNFKEQ, per germline. The trim removed 3 bases at V and 3 bases at J, leaving 9 bases unmatched. The CDR3 region has the DNA TGTGCCAGCAGCCATGACCGACTAGCGGGAGAGTACTACGAGCAGTACTTC. Its translation is CASSHDRLAGEYYEQYF.

This clonotype was picked up many times. This rearrangement joins TRBV2 to TRBJ2-4; the match to TRBD1 covers 7 bases. Germline V gene lookup returns CDR1 SNHLY and CDR2 FYNNEI. The length of the CDR3 is 12 residues. The V gene end was trimmed by 5 bases and the J gene end by 8 bases; junction bases not matched to a gene: 3. This CDR3 reads CASSRQGDIQYF. CDR3 in DNA: TGTGCCAGCAGTCGACAGGGAGACATTCAGTACTTC.

There are a few counts of this clonotype. V is TRBV29-1 and J is TRBJ2-7, with a tentative D call TRBD1 (6 bases). Trimming removed 7 bases at V and 1 base at J, with 11 bases between. There are 12 residues in the CDR3. The germline CDR1 and CDR2 sequences are SQVTM and ANQGSEA. The CDR3 sequence is CSARTESYEQYF. The CDR3, as DNA: TGCAGCGCCCGGACAGAGTCCTACGAGCAGTACTTC.

This clonotype occurred many times. The V and J genes are TRBV28 and TRBJ1-4; D is undetermined. Germline loops: CDR1 MDHEN, CDR2 SYDVKM. With 3 bases removed from V and 8 bases from J, the gap between germline ends came to 7 bases. CDR3 length: 12 residues. The CDR3 sequence: CASSFFSEKLFF. The CDR3 DNA is TGTGCCAGCAGTTTTTTCTCCGAAAAACTGTTTTTT. The variable domain in full, with the rest retrieved from reference TRBV28 and TRBJ1-4, is DVKVTQSSRYLVKRTGEKVFLECVQDMDHENMFWYRQDPGLGLRLIYFSYDVKMKEKGDIPEGYSVSREKKERFSLILESASTNQTSMYLCASSFFSEKLFFGSGTQLSVL.

This clonotype was recorded many times. The chain carries TRBV5-1 and TRBJ1-5; D gene unclear. The CDR3 sequence is 15 residues long. Trimming removed 0 bases at V and 0 bases at J, with 7 bases between. Germline assignment: CDR1 SGHRS and CDR2 YFSETQ. CDR3 bases: TGCGCCAGCAGCTTGGGAGGATATAGCAATCAGCCCCAGCATTTT. Amino acid sequence: CASSLGGYSNQPQHF.

The chain recombines TRBV28 with TRBJ2-7; 9 bases agree with TRBD2. The CDR3 runs to 16 residues. J was trimmed by 2 bases and V by 7 bases; bases with no gene match: 12. Germline values: CDR1 MDHEN, CDR2 SYDVKM. The CDR3 DNA follows: TGTGCCAGCAACAGGGCCGGGACTAGCAGGGCCTACGAGCAGTACTTC. Translated: CASNRAGTSRAYEQYF.

There are many counts of this clonotype. The V gene is TRBV5-1, the J gene TRBJ1-6, with D perhaps TRBD1 (5 bases). Germline loops: CDR1 SGHRS, CDR2 YFSETQ. The CDR3 contains 16 residues. V was pared by 0 bases and J by 10 bases, with 17 bases between. For the CDR3, the DNA is TGCGCCAGCAGCTTGGAAGGGACCCGTGGTGGATCACCCCTCCACTTT. Its translation is CASSLEGTRGGSPLHF.

This clonotype was seen a few times. Germline is not matched at one junction end, which may reflect a read error. This chain links TRBV7-9 with TRBJ2-3; no firm D call. Looked up from germline, CDR1 is SEHNR and CDR2 is FQNEAQ (reference sequence). This CDR3 has 13 residues. CDR3 sequence (DNA): TGTGTCAGCCTTGGGTACGCACGCGATACGCAGTATTTT. Translation: CVSLGYARDTQYF.

This clonotype was observed at least ten times. J is TRBJ1-2 and V is TRBV12-3 or TRBV12-4; the D is unclear. This CDR3 is 11 amino acids long. V dropped 2 bases and J dropped 8 bases, with 6 bases sitting between them. The chain's CDR3 is CASSLKAGYTF. The DNA for the CDR3 is TGTGCCAGCAGTTTAAAGGCGGGCTACACCTTC.

Many counts were recorded for this clonotype. The chain joins TRBV19 to TRBJ2-7, with D possibly being TRBD2 (6 bases). This CDR3 has 13 amino acids. Trimming pared 5 bases from V and 3 bases from J, leaving 11 bases between. Looked up from germline, CDR1 is LNHDA and CDR2 is SQIVND (reference sequence). The DNA of the CDR3 is TGTGCCAGTAGTCCGACTAGATTCTACGAGCAGTACTTC. Encoded protein: CASSPTRFYEQYF.